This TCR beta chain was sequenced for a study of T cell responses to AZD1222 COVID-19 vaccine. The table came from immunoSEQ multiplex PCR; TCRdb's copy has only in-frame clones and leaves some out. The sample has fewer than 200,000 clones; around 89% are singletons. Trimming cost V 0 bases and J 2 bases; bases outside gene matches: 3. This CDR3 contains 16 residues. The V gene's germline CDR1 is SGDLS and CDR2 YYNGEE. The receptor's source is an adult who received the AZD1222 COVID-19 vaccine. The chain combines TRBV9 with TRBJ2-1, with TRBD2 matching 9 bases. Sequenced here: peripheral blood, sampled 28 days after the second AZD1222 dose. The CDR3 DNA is TGTGCCAGCAGCGTAGCTGGCGGGGGGGCCTACAATGAGCAGTTCTTC. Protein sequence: CASSVAGGGAYNEQFF.